This TCR beta chain was captured by sequencing in a study of cytomegalovirus exposure and HLA in healthy donors. Overall study context: Some 85 million unique TCRs from HLA-typed donors were held in an early data release.

Each donor was healthy, and each was a bone marrow donor. Overall study results and limits: In all likelihood, a cluster of highly shared sequence variants was a sequencing artifact.

A word on this clone: What it recognizes is unknown.

60 Vbeta and 13 Jbeta primers were used in PCR. Method: immunoSEQ multiplex PCR; TCRdb's copy keeps in-frame clones and lacks some. Of 95,000 to 150,000 clones in the sample, roughly 82% are singletons; the top ten hold roughly an eighth. Germline CDR1 LNHNV, CDR2 YYDKDF (reference sequence). Germline trimming cut 1 base from V and 5 bases from J; bases unmatched to any gene: 5. The CDR3 consists of 15 residues. This rearrangement joins TRBV15 to TRBJ1-5, with 7 positions matching TRBD1. Sequencing was carried out using PBMCs. The clonotype was recovered from a woman aged 55-70 years in good health and CMV-seropositive. CDR3 region: CATSRGPTGDQPQHF. The CDR3 DNA sequence: TGTGCCACCAGCAGAGGCCCAACAGGGGATCAGCCCCAGCATTTT.